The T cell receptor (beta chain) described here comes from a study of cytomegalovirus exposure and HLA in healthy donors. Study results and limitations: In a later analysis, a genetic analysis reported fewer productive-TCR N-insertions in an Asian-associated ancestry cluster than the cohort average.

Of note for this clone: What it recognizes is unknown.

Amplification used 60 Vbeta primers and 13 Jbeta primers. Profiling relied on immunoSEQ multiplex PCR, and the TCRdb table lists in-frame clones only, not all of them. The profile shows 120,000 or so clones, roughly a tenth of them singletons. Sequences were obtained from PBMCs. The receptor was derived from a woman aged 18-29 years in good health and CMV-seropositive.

CDR3 sequence reads: CASSPKQSAGGQPQHF. DNA for the CDR3: TGTGCCAGCTCACCAAAGCAATCGGCGGGTGGTCAGCCCCAGCATTTT. This rearrangement joins TRBV18 to TRBJ1-5; no reliable D call. The CDR3 sequence is 16 residues long. Germline CDR1 is KGHSH and CDR2 is LQKENI. V gave up 2 bases and J gave up 6 bases, with 17 bases separating them.